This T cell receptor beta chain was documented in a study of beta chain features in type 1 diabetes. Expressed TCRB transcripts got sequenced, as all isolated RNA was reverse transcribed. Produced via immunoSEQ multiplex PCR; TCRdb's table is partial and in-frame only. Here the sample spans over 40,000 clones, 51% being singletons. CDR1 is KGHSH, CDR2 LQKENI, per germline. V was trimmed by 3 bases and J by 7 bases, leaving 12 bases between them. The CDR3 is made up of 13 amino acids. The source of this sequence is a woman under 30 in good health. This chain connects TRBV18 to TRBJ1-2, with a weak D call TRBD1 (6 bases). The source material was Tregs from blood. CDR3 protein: CASSPSQGSGYTF. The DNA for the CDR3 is TGTGCCAGCTCACCTTCCCAGGGGAGTGGCTACACCTTC.